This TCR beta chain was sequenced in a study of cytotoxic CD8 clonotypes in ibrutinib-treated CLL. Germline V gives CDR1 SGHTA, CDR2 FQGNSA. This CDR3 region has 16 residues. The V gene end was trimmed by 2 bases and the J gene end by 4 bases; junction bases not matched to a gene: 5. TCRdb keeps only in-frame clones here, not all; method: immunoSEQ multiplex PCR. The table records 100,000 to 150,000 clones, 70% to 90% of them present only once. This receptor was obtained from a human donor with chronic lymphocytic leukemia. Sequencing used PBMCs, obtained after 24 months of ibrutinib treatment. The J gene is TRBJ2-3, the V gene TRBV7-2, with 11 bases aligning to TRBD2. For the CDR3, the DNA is TGTGCCAGCAGCTTATGGGGTAGCGGGAGGGCAGATACGCAGTATTTT. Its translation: CASSLWGSGRADTQYF. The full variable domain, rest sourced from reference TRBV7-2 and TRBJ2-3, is GAGVSQSPSNKVTEKGKDVELRCDPISGHTALYWYRQSLGQGLEFLIYFQGNSAPDKSGLPSDRFSAERTGGSVSTLTIQRTQQEDSAVYLCASSLWGSGRADTQYFGPGTRLTVL.